Below are 6 T cell receptor beta chains sequenced from a single sample in a study of T cells expressing NK-cell markers. One entry per CDR3 protein, without DNA, is what TCRdb gives after re-calling the 5' RACE reads. This table holds some 110,000 distinct CDR3 sequences. Input material: blood T cells: a sorted CD56 or NKG2C T cell subset, CD4+ or CD8+ T cells, or bulk PBMC T cells (not recorded which). These receptors all come from a woman between 18 and 70 years old in good health.

This chain joins TRBV5-4 and TRBJ2-3. In germline, CDR1 is SGHNT, CDR2 YYREEE (reference sequence). The CDR3 spans 14 residues. CDR3 loop: CASSLGGSPDTQYF.

J is TRBJ2-1 and V is TRBV19; the TRBD1 assignment by TCRdb is unverifiable without DNA. CDR1 and CDR2 (germline): LNHDA, SQIVND (reference sequence). This CDR3 region has 14 residues. CDR3 loop: CASSIVVQGNEQFF.

V gene TRBV7-9 combines with J gene TRBJ2-1; no DNA is available, so the TRBD2 call from TCRdb remains unchecked. This CDR3 spans 14 amino acids. The germline CDR1 and CDR2 sequences are SEHNR and FQNEAQ (reference sequence). CDR3 protein: CASSFGGGYNEQFF.

This chain links TRBV4-3 with TRBJ1-6; the D call of TRBD1 rests on TCRdb alone, since no DNA is present to check it. The CDR3 totals 19 residues. The germline gives CDR1 LGHNA, CDR2 YSLEER. CDR3 region: CASSQVGGGGSSYNSPLHF.

J is TRBJ2-5 and V is TRBV5-1. CDR1 and CDR2 (germline): SGHRS, YFSETQ. The CDR3 runs 12 residues. CDR3 residues: CASSETEETQYF.

V is TRBV4-3 and J is TRBJ2-3; the TCRdb D gene call, TRBD2, has no DNA to confirm it. The germline V gene encodes CDR1 LGHNA and CDR2 YSLEER. The CDR3 is made up of 19 amino acids. The CDR3 spells CASSQDLEEAGGFTDTQYF.